The 19 T cell receptor beta chains below all came from one sample that was sequenced in a study of graft-versus-host responses after intestinal transplantation. TCRdb keeps only in-frame clones here, not all; method: immunoSEQ multiplex PCR. This sample has around 90,000 clones, with about 95% found just once. These receptors' antigens are unknown. The starting material was unstimulated CD4+ T cells sorted from spleen or lymph node cells, obtained before transplant. Source of these receptors: a human donor who was the organ donor for an intestinal transplant.

This chain links TRBV6-1 with TRBJ1-2; D is undetermined. In germline, CDR1 is MNHNS, CDR2 SASEGT. The CDR3 extends over 14 amino acids. V was shortened by 3 bases and J by 3 bases, with 11 bases between the two germline ends. The CDR3 region is CASSDSLTDYGYTF. Here the CDR3 DNA reads TGTGCCAGCAGTGACTCCCTTACAGACTATGGCTACACCTTC.

The V gene is TRBV28, the J gene TRBJ1-5, with D maybe TRBD1 (6 bases). V lost 3 bases and J lost 5, with 14 bases in between. CDR3 length: 15 amino acids. Germline CDR1 and CDR2: MDHEN and SYDVKM. The CDR3 sequence is CASSFGGAPDQPQHF. For the CDR3, the DNA is TGTGCCAGCAGTTTCGGGGGCGCTCCGGATCAGCCCCAGCATTTT.

V and J are TRBV7-8 and TRBJ1-3; D unclear. Germline V CDR1 and CDR2: SGHVS, FQNEAQ. The CDR3 is made up of 14 amino acids. Trimming shortened V by 6 bases and J by 0 bases, and 9 bases separated the two germline ends. CDR3 DNA: TGTGCCAGCAGAGACGCCGGCTCTGGAAACACCATATATTTT. Its protein product is CASRDAGSGNTIYF.

This chain connects TRBV19 to TRBJ1-6; tentative D call: TRBD1 (6 bases). The ends were cut back, 7 bases at V and 0 bases at J, with 13 bases in the middle. This CDR3 is 16 amino acids long. The germline CDR1 and CDR2 sequences are LNHDA and SQIVND (reference sequence). CDR3 nucleotide sequence: TGTGCCAGTACCCTGACAGGAGACTCCTATAATTCACCCCTCCACTTT. As protein: CASTLTGDSYNSPLHF.

The rearrangement links TRBV19 to TRBJ2-1; D tentatively fits TRBD1 or TRBD2 (5 bases each). The germline CDR1 and CDR2 sequences are LNHDA and SQIVND (reference sequence). Trimming took off 11 bases at V and 12 bases at J, with 32 bases between the two ends. There are 16 residues in the CDR3. CDR3 sequence (DNA): TGTGCCGCCGGGGAAGGTAGACAAGGCTACGGACAAGGGCAGTTCTTC. The encoded protein is CAAGEGRQGYGQGQFF.

CDR3 DNA: TGTGCCAGCAGCTTAGCGGGATCTAACTATGGCTACACCTTC. Its translation: CASSLAGSNYGYTF. V gene TRBV7-9 combines with J gene TRBJ1-2; D not certain. Germline V gene lookup returns CDR1 SEHNR and CDR2 FQNEAQ (reference sequence). The CDR3 spans 14 residues. The V end lost 0 bases, the J end lost 0 bases, and 5 bases lay between the germline ends.

The chain joins TRBV27 to TRBJ2-1; TRBD1 aligns across 8 bases. The CDR3 covers 15 residues. V was pared by 5 bases and J by 1 base, with 4 bases of the junction left unmatched. The germline CDR1 and CDR2 sequences are MNHEY and SMNVEV (reference sequence). The CDR3 sequence: CASSTDRGSYNEQFF. CDR3 nucleotide sequence: TGTGCCAGCAGTACCGACAGGGGATCCTACAATGAGCAGTTCTTC.

Only a few counts were recorded for this clone. The rearrangement links TRBV6-5 to TRBJ2-7; 7 positions match TRBD1. CDR3 length: 15 residues. Germline V gene lookup returns CDR1 MNHEY and CDR2 SVGAGI. J was trimmed by 2 bases and V by 6 bases; bases with no gene match: 10. In nucleotides, the CDR3 is TGTGCCAGCAGGATGTACCAGGGGGACCCCTACGAGCAGTACTTC. Protein: CASRMYQGDPYEQYF.

The chain has TRBV28 and TRBJ2-5, with D tentatively TRBD1 or TRBD2 (5 bases each). Germline loops: CDR1 MDHEN, CDR2 SYDVKM. This CDR3 comprises 19 residues. V lost 1 base to trimming and J lost 3 bases, with 24 bases between them. The CDR3 here is CASSLYGHGAGISKETQYF. The CDR3 nucleotides read TGTGCCAGCAGTTTATATGGACATGGGGCGGGTATAAGTAAAGAGACCCAGTACTTC.

This chain links TRBV7-9 with TRBJ1-5, with a tentative D call TRBD1 (6 bases). This CDR3 has 14 amino acids. Germline CDR1 and CDR2: SEHNR and FQNEAQ (reference sequence). V shed 2 bases and J shed 7 bases, with 12 bases lying between them. The CDR3 here is CASSLSRGGQPQHF. The CDR3 DNA is TGTGCCAGCAGCTTATCCAGGGGAGGCCAGCCCCAGCATTTT.

CDR3 amino acids: CASSSWGQGGEKLFF. The CDR3 nucleotides are TGCGCCAGCAGCTCTTGGGGACAGGGAGGTGAAAAACTGTTTTTT. This sequence joins TRBV5-1 and TRBJ1-4; 9 positions agree with TRBD1. The germline V gene has CDR1 SGHRS and CDR2 YFSETQ. This CDR3 is 15 amino acids long. Trimming removed 3 bases from V and 7 bases from J; junction bases left unmatched: 7.

This rearrangement joins TRBV7-9 to TRBJ2-5; TRBD1 aligns across 9 bases. V lost 4 bases to trimming and J lost 2 bases; unmatched junction nucleotides: 5. Per the germline V gene, CDR1 is SEHNR and CDR2 is FQNEAQ (reference sequence). The CDR3 length is 15 residues. The CDR3 DNA reads TGTGCCAGCAGCTCCGGGACAGGGCGACAAGAGACCCAGTACTTC. Translation gives CASSSGTGRQETQYF.

This sequence joins TRBV4-3 and TRBJ1-2, with D possibly TRBD1 on 6 matching bases. Germline lookup yields CDR1 LGHNA and CDR2 YSLEER. Trimming removed 4 bases at V and 7 bases at J, with 22 bases between. The CDR3 spans 16 residues. The CDR3, as DNA: TGCGCCAGCAGCCGGGCAAGGGACCGAGGGACATCTGGCTACACCTTC. As protein: CASSRARDRGTSGYTF.

The chain is built from TRBV18 and TRBJ1-1; D not resolved. This CDR3 has 13 amino acids. CDR1 and CDR2 (germline): KGHSH, LQKENI. Trimming took 6 bases from V and 1 from J, leaving 9 bases between them. For the CDR3, the DNA is TGTGCCAGCTCGGTCGGCCAGAACACTGAAGCTTTCTTT. Translated, it gives CASSVGQNTEAFF.

The sample holds one count of this clone. The chain joins TRBV4-1 to TRBJ2-1; 10 bases agree with TRBD2. CDR1 is MGHRA, CDR2 YSYEKL, per germline. This CDR3 is 22 amino acids long. Losses at the gene ends were 1 base for V and 4 bases for J; bases not matched to a gene: 22. The CDR3 bases are TGCGCCAGCAGCCAAGTAGTCTATCCTAGCGGGGGCCCAAGTAAACAATACAATGAGCAGTTCTTC. Protein product: CASSQVVYPSGGPSKQYNEQFF.

V gene TRBV6-8 combines with J gene TRBJ1-1; unclear D gene. CDR1 and CDR2 from the germline V gene are MNHGY and SAAAGT. Deletions cut 5 bases from V and 8 bases from J, with 3 bases between. The length of the CDR3 is 9 residues. The CDR3 sequence is CASSPEAFF. DNA of the CDR3: TGTGCCAGCAGTCCCGAAGCTTTCTTT.

The V and J genes are TRBV4-1 and TRBJ1-6; no clear D gene. This CDR3 has 18 amino acids. Trimming removed 2 bases at V and 3 bases at J, with 17 bases between. Germline V CDR1 and CDR2: MGHRA, YSYEKL. The chain's CDR3 is CASSQSVSLKFYNSPLHF. For the CDR3, the DNA is TGCGCCAGCAGCCAATCGGTTAGCCTAAAATTCTATAATTCACCCCTCCACTTT.

The V gene is TRBV5-8, the J gene TRBJ1-2; D uncertain. V was trimmed by 1 base and J by 5 bases, leaving 12 bases between them. This CDR3 is 14 amino acids long. In germline, CDR1 is SGHTS, CDR2 YDEGEE. In DNA, the CDR3 is TGTGCCAGCAGCTTGAAGGGCGGAAATTATGGCTACACCTTC. The encoded protein is CASSLKGGNYGYTF.

The rearrangement joins TRBV6-1 to TRBJ1-3, with TRBD1 as a possible D gene (6 bases). CDR3 length: 15 amino acids. The germline CDR1 and CDR2 sequences are MNHNS and SASEGT. V lost 2 bases to trimming and J lost 4 bases, with 12 bases between them. This chain's CDR3 is CASSERGALGNTIYF. The CDR3 DNA reads as TGTGCCAGCAGTGAACGGGGGGCCTTGGGAAACACCATATATTTT.